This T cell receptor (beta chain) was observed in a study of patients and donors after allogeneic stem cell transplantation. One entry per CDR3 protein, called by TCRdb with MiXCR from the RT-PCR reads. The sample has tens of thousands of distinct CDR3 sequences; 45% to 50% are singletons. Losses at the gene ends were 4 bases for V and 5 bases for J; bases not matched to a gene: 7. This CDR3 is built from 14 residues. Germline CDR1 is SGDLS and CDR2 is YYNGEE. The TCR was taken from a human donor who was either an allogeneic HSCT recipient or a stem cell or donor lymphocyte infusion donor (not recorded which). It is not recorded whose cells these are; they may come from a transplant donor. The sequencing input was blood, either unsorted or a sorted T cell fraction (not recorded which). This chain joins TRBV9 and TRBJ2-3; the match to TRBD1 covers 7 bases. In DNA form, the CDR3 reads TGTGCCAGCAGCTTCTCAGGGGGTAGAGATACGCAGTATTTT. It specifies CASSFSGGRDTQYF.